The 29 T cell receptor beta chains below were found in one sample sequenced in a study of regulatory T cells in long-lasting Graves disease. With iRepertoire HTBI primers and Arm-PCR of CDR3 regions, TCR beta libraries were built. Using its own MiXCR run on the multiplex PCR reads, TCRdb lists one record per CDR3 protein. Of a few hundred thousand distinct CDR3 sequences in the sample, approximately 16% were seen once. Time point: newly diagnosed GD, antithyroid drugs for less than 3 months. Scientists built the TCR library using RNA that was extracted from PBMCs. These records were also assigned to another study, of T cells in Graves' hyperthyroidism and ophthalmopathy.

Sequencing was performed on peripheral blood mononuclear cells (PBMCs), taken at new diagnosis, from a patient treated with antithyroid drugs. The receptors come from a woman under 30 with Graves disease.

This clonotype was detected many times. The chain employs TRBV28 and TRBJ2-7; D might be TRBD1 (5 bases). V was cut by 7 bases and J by 0 bases, with 13 bases left in between. CDR1 is MDHEN, CDR2 SYDVKM, per germline. The CDR3 spans 14 residues. The CDR3 here is CASTGHPASYEQYF. The CDR3 coding sequence is TGTGCCAGCACTGGACACCCTGCCTCCTACGAGCAGTACTTC.

This clonotype has a handful of counts. The chain couples TRBV12-3 or TRBV12-4 to TRBJ2-1; D is perhaps TRBD1 or TRBD2 (5 bases each). Trimming removed 5 bases from V and 9 bases from J, with 17 bases in between. The CDR3 length is 14 residues. Written as DNA, the CDR3 is TGTGCCAGCAGTCCACCGGGGCAAAGAAGTGAGCAGTTCTTC. Residues: CASSPPGQRSEQFF.

This clonotype was seen at least ten times. The gene calls are TRBV12-3 or TRBV12-4 and TRBJ1-1; the match to TRBD1 covers 10 bases. The CDR3 extends over 15 amino acids. V dropped 6 bases and J dropped 2; count of bases not matched to a gene: 6. CDR3 residues: CASRSTGGGNTEAFF. DNA for the CDR3: TGTGCCAGCAGGTCGACAGGGGGCGGAAACACTGAAGCTTTCTTT.

This chain joins TRBV5-1 and TRBJ1-6, with a tentative D call TRBD1 (5 bases). Between the trimmed V and J ends, which lost 0 bases and 8 bases, there was a span of 12 bases. Germline V CDR1 and CDR2: SGHRS, YFSETQ. The CDR3 totals 15 residues. Here the CDR3 DNA reads TGCGCCAGCAGCTTGGCCAGCGGGGCGGATTCACCCCTCCACTTT. It codes for CASSLASGADSPLHF.

The sample holds many counts of this clonotype. The chain recombines TRBV29-1 with TRBJ2-1; the match to TRBD2 covers 8 bases. The CDR3 consists of 15 residues. In germline, CDR1 is SQVTM, CDR2 ANQGSEA. With 8 bases clipped from V and 2 bases from J, the junction kept 11 bases outside the gene matches. The CDR3 sequence is CSPPAGGSPYNEQFF. The CDR3 nucleotides are TGCAGCCCACCCGCGGGGGGCTCCCCCTACAATGAGCAGTTCTTC.

This clonotype showed up many times. The genes are TRBV15 and TRBJ1-1; maybe TRBD1 (5 bases). V was shortened by 3 bases and J by 0 bases, with 8 bases between the two germline ends. The CDR3 loop spans 14 amino acids. The germline V gene encodes CDR1 LNHNV and CDR2 YYDKDF (reference sequence). CDR3 DNA sequence: TGTGCCACCAGCAGGGACAACATGAACACTGAAGCTTTCTTT. Translated: CATSRDNMNTEAFF.

The count of this clonotype is one. One base away lies a much larger clone, so this may be a sequencing read error. This sequence joins TRBV28 and TRBJ2-2, with D possibly being TRBD1 (5 bases). Between the trimmed V and J ends, which lost 7 bases and 3 bases, there was a span of 21 bases. The germline V gene has CDR1 MDHEN and CDR2 SYDVKM. This CDR3 is 17 amino acids long. This CDR3 reads CASTQPRGPPHTGELFF. CDR3 DNA sequence: TGTGCCAGCACCCAACCAAGGGGCCCTCCCCACACCGGGGAGCTGTTTTTT.

This clonotype has just a few counts. The chain links TRBV13 to TRBJ2-1; the match to TRBD2 covers 11 bases. The CDR3 is made up of 16 amino acids. Germline values: CDR1 PRHDT, CDR2 FYEKMQ (reference sequence). The junction had 6 bases not matched to a gene; V was cut back by 5 bases and J by 3 bases. The CDR3 DNA reads as TGTGCCAGCAGCCCCTTTAGCGGGAGGGACTACAATGAGCAGTTCTTC. Translation gives CASSPFSGRDYNEQFF.

This chain links TRBV12-3 or TRBV12-4 with TRBJ2-1, with 10 bases aligning to TRBD2. CDR3 size: 15 residues. With 4 bases clipped from V and 3 bases from J, the junction kept 3 bases outside the gene matches. The CDR3 bases are TGTGCCAGCAGTTCTAGCGGGAGAGTCTACAATGAGCAGTTCTTC. Protein sequence: CASSSSGRVYNEQFF.

This clonotype was detected only a few times. The J gene is TRBJ2-2, the V gene TRBV6-1; TRBD2 matches 9 bases. The CDR3 loop spans 15 amino acids. V shed 6 bases and J 2 bases; nucleotides not matched to a gene: 4. CDR1 and CDR2 from the germline V gene are MNHNS and SASEGT. DNA for the CDR3: TGTGCCAGCAGACGACTAGCGGCCAACACCGGGGAGCTGTTTTTT. This translates into CASRRLAANTGELFF.

The chain is built from TRBV6-5 and TRBJ2-1, with D tentatively TRBD2 (6 bases). This CDR3 region has 14 residues. V shed 4 bases and J shed 4 bases, with 11 bases lying between them. Germline V gives CDR1 MNHEY, CDR2 SVGAGI. This CDR3 is CASSFGTEYNEQFF. As DNA, the CDR3 is TGTGCCAGCAGTTTCGGGACTGAATACAATGAGCAGTTCTTC.

This clonotype was picked up many times. The chain has TRBV28 and TRBJ2-1, with 9 nucleotides matching TRBD2. V gave up 3 bases and J gave up 7 bases; unmatched junction bases: 4. CDR1 and CDR2 (germline): MDHEN, SYDVKM. This CDR3 spans 14 amino acids. The CDR3 DNA follows: TGTGCCAGCAGTTTGGATAGCGGGAGAAATGAGCAGTTCTTC. This translates into CASSLDSGRNEQFF.

There are a few counts of this clonotype. The rearrangement joins TRBV18 to TRBJ1-2, with 9 nucleotides matching TRBD1. Germline loops: CDR1 KGHSH, CDR2 LQKENI. V lost 4 bases and J lost 5; bases outside the gene matches: 8. The CDR3 is 15 amino acids. In nucleotides, the CDR3 is TGTGCCAGCTCACTTCAGGGACAGGGTGTGTATGGCTACACCTTC. This gives the protein CASSLQGQGVYGYTF. Full variable domain (outside the CDR3, taken from reference TRBV18 and TRBJ1-2): NAGVMQNPRHLVRRRGQEARLRCSPMKGHSHVYWYRQLPEEGLKFMVYLQKENIIDESGMPKERFSAEFPKEGPSILRIQQVVRGDSAAYFCASSLQGQGVYGYTFGSGTRLTVV.

This clonotype was recorded at least ten times. The chain has TRBV7-9 and TRBJ1-2; D remains ambiguous. The CDR3 totals 12 residues. The V and J ends lost 1 base and 4 bases respectively, with 4 bases between them. From germline, CDR1 is SEHNR and CDR2 FQNEAQ (reference sequence). The CDR3 coding sequence is TGTGCCAGCAGCTTAGACGCCTATGGCTACACCTTC. Protein sequence: CASSLDAYGYTF.

This clonotype came up many times. The chain is built from TRBV18 and TRBJ1-1; the D is unclear. This CDR3 spans 16 amino acids. Germline loops: CDR1 KGHSH, CDR2 LQKENI. The V end lost 2 bases, the J end lost 0 bases, and 13 bases lay between the germline ends. The CDR3: CASSPRIRGMNTEAFF. The CDR3 DNA follows: TGTGCCAGCTCACCAAGGATCCGGGGTATGAACACTGAAGCTTTCTTT.

This clonotype was recorded many times. The chain is built from TRBV6-2 or TRBV6-3 and TRBJ2-7; TRBD2 might be the D (5 bases). The CDR3 extends over 14 amino acids. V lost 1 base and J lost 3, with 10 bases in between. Germline-derived CDR1 and CDR2 are MNHEY and SVGEGT. The CDR3 sequence is CASSYFGVRYEQYF. DNA for the CDR3: TGTGCCAGCAGTTACTTCGGGGTACGCTACGAGCAGTACTTC.

Only a few counts were recorded for this clonotype. The chain recombines TRBV28 with TRBJ2-1, with 8 bases that match TRBD1. The CDR3 loop spans 13 amino acids. V was clipped by 6 bases and J by 6 bases; unmatched bases: 4. Germline V gene lookup returns CDR1 MDHEN and CDR2 SYDVKM. In DNA, the CDR3 is TGTGCCAGCAGGGGGACAGGCGTCAATGAGCAGTTCTTC. It yields the protein CASRGTGVNEQFF.

This clonotype was detected only a few times. This chain joins TRBV5-4 and TRBJ2-3, with 8 positions matching TRBD2. The CDR3 is made up of 17 amino acids. The V and J ends lost 4 bases and 1 base, in that order; junction bases with no gene match: 11. CDR1 SGHNT and CDR2 YYREEE come from the germline V gene (reference sequence). CDR3 region: CASSNAKAGVGTDTQYF. As DNA, the CDR3 is TGTGCCAGCAGCAACGCCAAAGCGGGAGTGGGCACAGATACGCAGTATTTT.

The J gene is TRBJ2-7, the V gene TRBV6-1, with D uncertain. V was cut by 6 bases and J by 7 bases, with 19 bases left in between. The length of the CDR3 is 14 residues. Germline V lookup: CDR1 MNHNS, CDR2 SASEGT. Written as DNA, the CDR3 is TGTGCCAGCAGCGCCCCCGGTGAGCGAATGGAGCAGTACTTC. It encodes CASSAPGERMEQYF.

In this sample, this clonotype turned up many times. This rearrangement joins TRBV27 to TRBJ2-7, with TRBD1 identical over 7 bases. The ends lost 10 bases at V and 2 bases at J; junction bases unmatched: 5. The germline gives CDR1 MNHEY, CDR2 SMNVEV (reference sequence). CDR3 length equals 12 residues. The CDR3 here is CATRGGPYEQYF. The CDR3, as DNA: TGTGCCACCCGAGGGGGCCCCTACGAGCAGTACTTC.

This clonotype has ten or more counts. The CDR3 here is CASRVNREPYNEQFF. Here the CDR3 DNA reads TGCGCCAGCCGAGTGAATCGGGAGCCCTACAATGAGCAGTTCTTC. V usage is TRBV5-1 and J usage is TRBJ2-1; maybe TRBD2 (6 bases). Germline CDR1 SGHRS, CDR2 YFSETQ. Trimming stripped 7 bases from V and 2 bases from J, with 16 bases between. The CDR3 extends over 15 amino acids.

This clonotype was seen repeatedly, ten times or more. The genes are TRBV29-1 and TRBJ2-7; possible D gene TRBD2, 6 bases. V was trimmed by 7 bases and J by 2 bases, leaving 15 bases between them. Germline CDR1 and CDR2: SQVTM and ANQGSEA. The CDR3 is 13 residues long. The CDR3 spells CSASASATYEQYF. The CDR3 DNA reads TGCAGCGCCTCGGCTAGCGCGACCTACGAGCAGTACTTC.

This clonotype was counted only a few times. CDR3 sequence: CASSPPGRGAFGYTF. As DNA, the CDR3 is TGTGCCAGCTCACCACCGGGACGGGGGGCGTTTGGCTACACCTTC. V gene TRBV18 combines with J gene TRBJ1-2, with D possibly being TRBD1 (6 bases). The CDR3 is 15 amino acids. Between the trimmed V and J ends, which lost 0 bases and 7 bases, there was a span of 15 bases. Germline loops: CDR1 KGHSH, CDR2 LQKENI.

The J gene is TRBJ1-4, the V gene TRBV20-1; D ambiguous. This CDR3 comprises 16 residues. CDR1 is DFQATT and CDR2 is SNEGSKA in the germline V gene (reference sequence). Trimming stripped 6 bases from V and 0 bases from J, with 17 bases between. Written as DNA, the CDR3 is TGCAGTGCCTCAAGCAGGTTTTCCTCAACTAATGAAAAACTGTTTTTT. Amino acids: CSASSRFSSTNEKLFF.

The rearrangement links TRBV2 to TRBJ2-1, with D maybe TRBD1 (6 bases). Trimming left V 8 bases short and J 5 bases short, with 22 bases between. Germline V CDR1 and CDR2: SNHLY, FYNNEI. The CDR3 sequence is 16 residues long. The CDR3 sequence: CASSPAGAGLHNEQFF. For the CDR3, the DNA is TGTGCCAGCTCACCGGCAGGGGCAGGTCTGCACAATGAGCAGTTCTTC.

This clonotype was seen repeatedly, ten times or more. This chain uses TRBV3-1 with TRBJ2-1; D unresolved. The CDR3 is made up of 14 amino acids. Trimming pared 1 base from V and 7 bases from J, leaving 11 bases between. The V gene's germline CDR1 is LGHDT and CDR2 YNNKEL (reference sequence). The CDR3 nucleotides are TGTGCCAGCAGCCAAGTGTCAGGCGTTAATGAGCAGTTCTTC. Amino acid sequence: CASSQVSGVNEQFF.

In its sample, this clonotype was seen many times. This chain links TRBV29-1 with TRBJ2-3; TRBD1 matches 7 bases. The V gene's germline CDR1 is SQVTM and CDR2 ANQGSEA. This CDR3 is 15 amino acids long. V lost 4 bases and J lost 0; bases outside the gene matches: 7. CDR3 nucleotides: TGCAGCGTTGGGGAACCGGGACAGAGCACAGATACGCAGTATTTT. This translates into CSVGEPGQSTDTQYF.

This clonotype appeared a few times. The genes are TRBV6-2 or TRBV6-3 and TRBJ1-5; 8 positions agree with TRBD1. The germline gives CDR1 MNHEY, CDR2 SVGEGT. This CDR3 spans 16 amino acids. V lost 6 bases to trimming and J lost 2 bases; unmatched junction nucleotides: 9. As DNA, the CDR3 is TGTGCCAGCAGCGCCCCGGCGGGACAGGGCAATCAGCCCCAGCATTTT. Its translation is CASSAPAGQGNQPQHF.

In regard to this clonotype: The junction departs from germline at one end; a sequencing error may be responsible. The V and J genes are TRBV10-3 and TRBJ1-3, with D perhaps TRBD1 (5 bases). The CDR3 runs 15 residues. Germline V gene lookup returns CDR1 ENHRY and CDR2 SYGVKD. CDR3 nucleotide sequence: TGTGCCATCAGTGAGTCGTTTTGGCAGGGAAACACCACATATTTT. It encodes CAISESFWQGNTTYF.